The clone carrying this T cell receptor (beta chain) was seen a handful of times. What it binds is not known. This specimen comes from a study of CD8+CD57+ T cells in acquired aplastic anemia. Turning to the study itself: Sorted CD4+ and CD8+ cells gave a mean 3.2 ug DNA, range about 0.19 to 27.4 ug. General study results and limits: Patients and controls shared approximately 28 CD8+ CDR3 sequences.

Looked up from germline, CDR1 is DFQATT and CDR2 is SNEGSKA (reference sequence). The CDR3 consists of 16 residues. V dropped 0 bases and J dropped 7 bases, with 21 bases sitting between them. Template material for TCR beta VDJ and CDR3 profiling consisted of genomic DNA. TCRdb re-called the reads with MiXCR, one entry per CDR3 protein. The sample shows some 120,000 distinct CDR3 sequences, 48% of them seen only once. Source material: sorted CD4+, CD8+, or CD8+CD57+ T cells (not recorded which) from PBMCs. J is TRBJ2-5 and V is TRBV20-1, with D perhaps assigned TRBD1 or TRBD2 (5 bases each). This receptor was obtained from a human donor in good health, serving as a control. The CDR3 here is CSAREPGTLLAGTQYF. As DNA, the CDR3 is TGCAGTGCTAGAGAGCCCGGGACCCTTCTCGCGGGGACCCAGTACTTC.